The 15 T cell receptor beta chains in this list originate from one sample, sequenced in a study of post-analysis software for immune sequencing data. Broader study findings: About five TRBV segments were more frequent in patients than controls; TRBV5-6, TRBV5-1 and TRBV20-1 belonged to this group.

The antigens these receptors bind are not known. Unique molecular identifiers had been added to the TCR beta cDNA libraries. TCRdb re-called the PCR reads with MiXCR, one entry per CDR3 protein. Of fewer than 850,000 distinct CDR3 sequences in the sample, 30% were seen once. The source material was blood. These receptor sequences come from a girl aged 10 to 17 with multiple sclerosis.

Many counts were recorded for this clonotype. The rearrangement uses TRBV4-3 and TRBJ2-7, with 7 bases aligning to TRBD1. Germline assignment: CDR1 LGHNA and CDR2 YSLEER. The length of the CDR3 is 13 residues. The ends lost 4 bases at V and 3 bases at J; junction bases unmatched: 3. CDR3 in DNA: TGCGCCAGCAGCCCCGACAGGGACTACGAGCAGTACTTC. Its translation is CASSPDRDYEQYF.

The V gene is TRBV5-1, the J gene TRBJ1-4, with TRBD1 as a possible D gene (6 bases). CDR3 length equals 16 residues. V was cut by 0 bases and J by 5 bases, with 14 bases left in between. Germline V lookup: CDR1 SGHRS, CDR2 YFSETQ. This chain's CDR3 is CASSLETWGANEKLFF. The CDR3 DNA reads TGCGCCAGCAGCTTGGAGACCTGGGGGGCGAATGAAAAACTGTTTTTT.

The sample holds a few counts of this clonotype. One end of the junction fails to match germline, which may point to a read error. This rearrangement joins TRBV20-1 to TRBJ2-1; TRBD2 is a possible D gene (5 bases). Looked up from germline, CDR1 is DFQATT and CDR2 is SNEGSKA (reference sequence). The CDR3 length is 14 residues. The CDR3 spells CSTSVVGSYNEQFF. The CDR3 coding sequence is TGCAGTACTAGTGTAGTGGGGTCCTACAATGAGCAGTTCTTC.

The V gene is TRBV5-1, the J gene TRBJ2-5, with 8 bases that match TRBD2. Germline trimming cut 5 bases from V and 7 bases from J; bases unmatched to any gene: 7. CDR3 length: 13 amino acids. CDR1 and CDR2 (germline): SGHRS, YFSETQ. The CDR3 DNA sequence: TGCGCCAGCAGAGCGAGCGGGAGTGGGACCCAGTACTTC. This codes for CASRASGSGTQYF.

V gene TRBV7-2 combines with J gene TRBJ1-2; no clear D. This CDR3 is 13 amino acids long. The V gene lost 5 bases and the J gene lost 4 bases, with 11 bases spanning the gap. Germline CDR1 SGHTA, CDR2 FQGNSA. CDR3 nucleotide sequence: TGTGCCAGCAGCCCCCAGTTTCCCTATGGCTACACCTTC. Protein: CASSPQFPYGYTF. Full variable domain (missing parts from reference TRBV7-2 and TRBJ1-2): GAGVSQSPSNKVTEKGKDVELRCDPISGHTALYWYRQSLGQGLEFLIYFQGNSAPDKSGLPSDRFSAERTGGSVSTLTIQRTQQEDSAVYLCASSPQFPYGYTFGSGTRLTVV.

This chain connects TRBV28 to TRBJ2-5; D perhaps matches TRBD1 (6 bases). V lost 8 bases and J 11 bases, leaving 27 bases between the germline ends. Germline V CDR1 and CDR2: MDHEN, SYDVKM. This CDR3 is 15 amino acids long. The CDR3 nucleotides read TGTGCCAGCGCCCCAGGGGCGACTCCCTACAATGAGCAGTACTTC. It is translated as CASAPGATPYNEQYF.

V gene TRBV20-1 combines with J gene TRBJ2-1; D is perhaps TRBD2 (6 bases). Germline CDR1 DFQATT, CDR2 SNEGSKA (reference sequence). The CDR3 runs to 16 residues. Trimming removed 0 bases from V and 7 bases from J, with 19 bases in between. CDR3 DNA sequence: TGCAGTGCTAGAGATTTCAGCGCCCGGGGGAGGAATGAGCAGTTCTTC. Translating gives CSARDFSARGRNEQFF.

CDR3 sequence: CASSLEGRGYEQYF. The CDR3 nucleotides read TGTGCCAGCAGCTTAGAAGGCAGGGGGTACGAGCAGTACTTC. The chain is built from TRBV7-2 and TRBJ2-4, with 7 bases fitting TRBD1. The J call is in doubt because the DNA end fits TRBJ2-7 better. The CDR3 is 14 amino acids. The germline V gene encodes CDR1 SGHTA and CDR2 FQGNSA.

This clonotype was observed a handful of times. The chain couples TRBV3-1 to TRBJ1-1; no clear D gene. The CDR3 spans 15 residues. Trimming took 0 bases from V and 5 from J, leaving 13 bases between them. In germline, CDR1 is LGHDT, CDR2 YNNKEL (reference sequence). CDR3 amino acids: CASSQDRRVGTEAFF. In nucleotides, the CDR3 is TGTGCCAGCAGCCAAGATCGGAGGGTTGGGACTGAAGCTTTCTTT.

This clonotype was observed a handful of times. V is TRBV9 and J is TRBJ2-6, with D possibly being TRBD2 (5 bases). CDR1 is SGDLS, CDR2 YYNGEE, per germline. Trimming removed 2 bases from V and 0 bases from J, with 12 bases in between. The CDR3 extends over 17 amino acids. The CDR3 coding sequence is TGTGCCAGCAGCGTGCGGGCCTTCAACTCTGGGGCCAACGTCCTGACTTTC. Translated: CASSVRAFNSGANVLTF.

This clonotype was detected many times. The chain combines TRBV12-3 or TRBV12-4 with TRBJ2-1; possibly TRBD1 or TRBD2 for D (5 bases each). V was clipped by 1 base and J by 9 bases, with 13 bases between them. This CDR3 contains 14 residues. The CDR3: CASSLGGSNGEQFF. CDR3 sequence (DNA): TGTGCCAGCAGTTTAGGGGGGAGTAACGGTGAGCAGTTCTTC.

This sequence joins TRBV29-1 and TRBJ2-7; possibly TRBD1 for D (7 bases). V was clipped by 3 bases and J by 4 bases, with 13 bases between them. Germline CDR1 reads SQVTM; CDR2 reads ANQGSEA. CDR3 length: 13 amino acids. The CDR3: CSVENAGGYEQYF. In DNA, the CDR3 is TGCAGCGTTGAGAACGCAGGGGGGTACGAGCAGTACTTC.

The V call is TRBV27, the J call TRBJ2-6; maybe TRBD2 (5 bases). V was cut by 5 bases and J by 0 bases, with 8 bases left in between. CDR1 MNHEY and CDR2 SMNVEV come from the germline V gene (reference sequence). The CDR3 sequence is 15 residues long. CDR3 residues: CASSRRDSGANVLTF. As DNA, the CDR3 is TGTGCCAGCAGTCGCCGGGACTCTGGGGCCAACGTCCTGACTTTC.

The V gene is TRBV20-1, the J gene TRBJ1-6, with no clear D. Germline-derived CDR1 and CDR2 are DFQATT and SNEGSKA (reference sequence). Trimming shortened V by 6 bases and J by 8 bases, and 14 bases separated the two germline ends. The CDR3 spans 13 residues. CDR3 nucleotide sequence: TGCAGTGCGCACAGTCTGGGCGATTCACCCCTCCACTTT. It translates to CSAHSLGDSPLHF.

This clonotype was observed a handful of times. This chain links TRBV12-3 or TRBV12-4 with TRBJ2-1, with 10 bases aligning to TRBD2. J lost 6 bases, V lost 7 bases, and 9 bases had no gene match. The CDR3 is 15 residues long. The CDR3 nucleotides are TGTGCCAGCATTCAGAGCGGGAGGGCCTTCAATGAGCAGTTCTTC. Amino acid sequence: CASIQSGRAFNEQFF.